The entry below gives a single T cell receptor beta chain sequence along with its context. J gave up 2 bases and V 5 bases, and 7 bases lay outside the gene matches. This CDR3 contains 15 residues. The germline CDR1 and CDR2 sequences are PRHDT and FYEKMQ (reference sequence). The sample comes from a study of blood T cell repertoires in COVID-19. Study details: Nucleic acid was either cDNA or gDNA, and it came from T cells, B-cell-depleted T cells, or PBMCs.

As handled by the study authors: It was from reference gene primer amplification that nucleated cell counts were estimated. The assay was immunoSEQ multiplex PCR, and TCRdb's table has in-frame clones only and misses some. From that table come the V and J calls and clone size; the DNA was used to work out D and trimming. The sample shows approximately 70,000 clones, approximately 82% of them seen only once. The clonotype comes from an elderly woman with acute or convalescent COVID-19. The sample comprised peripheral blood. The chain combines TRBV13 with TRBJ2-7, with 9 bases lining up with TRBD1. This chain's CDR3 is CASSLSGTGTYEQYF. Here the CDR3 DNA reads TGTGCCAGCAGCCTTTCCGGGACAGGGACCTACGAGCAGTACTTC. Based on the CDR3 plus reference TRBV13 and TRBJ2-7, the full variable domain is AAGVIQSPRHLIKEKRETATLKCYPIPRHDTVYWYQQGPGQDPQFLISFYEKMQSDKGSIPDRFSAQQFSDYHSELNMSSLELGDSALYFCASSLSGTGTYEQYFGPGTRLTVT.